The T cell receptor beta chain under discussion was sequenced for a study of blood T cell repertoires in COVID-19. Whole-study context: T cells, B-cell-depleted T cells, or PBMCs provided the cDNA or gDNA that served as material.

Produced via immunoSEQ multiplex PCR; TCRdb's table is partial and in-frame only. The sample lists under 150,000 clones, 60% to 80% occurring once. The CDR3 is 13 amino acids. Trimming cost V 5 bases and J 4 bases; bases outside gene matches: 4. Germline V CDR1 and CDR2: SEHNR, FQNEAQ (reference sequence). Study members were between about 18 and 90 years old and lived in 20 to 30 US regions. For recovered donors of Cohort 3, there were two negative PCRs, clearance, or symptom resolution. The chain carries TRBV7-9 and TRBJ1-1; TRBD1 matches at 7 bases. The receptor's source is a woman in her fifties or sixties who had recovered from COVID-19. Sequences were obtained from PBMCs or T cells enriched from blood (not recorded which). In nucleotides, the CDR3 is TGTGCCAGCAGCCAGAAGGGGGCCACTGAAGCTTTCTTT. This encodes CASSQKGATEAFF.